These T cell receptor beta chains were read from a single sample in a study of regulatory T cells in long-lasting Graves disease. MiXCR, applied by TCRdb to the multiplex PCR reads, yields one record per CDR3 protein. The sample records hundreds of thousands of distinct CDR3 sequences, under 20% being singletons. These same records also appear under a second study, on T cells in Graves' hyperthyroidism and ophthalmopathy.

Sequencing used peripheral blood mononuclear cells (PBMCs), obtained at new diagnosis, from a patient treated with antithyroid drugs. These receptors were obtained from a woman aged 30 to 39 with Graves disease. Each CDR3 is given with its conserved first and last residue. D genes are given only for firm matches. Some rows mark clone size as missing; the rest say once, few, many or name a class of expanded clone.

v_call,j_call,clone_size,d_call,cdr3_nt,cdr3_aa
TRBV19,TRBJ2-1,.,.,TGTGCCAGTAGTACAGCTATAGGCTCCTACAATGAGCAGTTCTTC,CASSTAIGSYNEQFF
TRBV11-2,TRBJ1-6,.,TRBD1,TGTGCCAGCAGCAGCGACAGGGGGACAATTAATTCACCCCTCCACTTT,CASSSDRGTINSPLHF
TRBV10-3,TRBJ2-7,few,TRBD2,TGTGCCATCAGTGAGAGCTCGCTCGGGGGGTACGAGCAGTACTTC,CAISESSLGGYEQYF
TRBV11-1,TRBJ2-6,.,.,TGTGCCAGCAGCTCTTTTTACTCTGGGGCCAACGTCCTGACTTTC,CASSSFYSGANVLTF
TRBV15,TRBJ2-5,many,TRBD1,TGTGCCACCAGCAGAGATAATGGACAGGGTGGGGAGACCCAGTACTTC,CATSRDNGQGGETQYF
TRBV27,TRBJ2-5,many,TRBD2,TGTGCCAGCAGTCTCGATGGACTAGCGGGAGGTCGGGAGACCCAGTACTTC,CASSLDGLAGGRETQYF
TRBV19,TRBJ1-5,few,.,TGTGCCAGTAGTATAGTCCGCCGGAATGATCAGCCCCAGCATTTT,CASSIVRRNDQPQHF
TRBV10-3,TRBJ2-5,many,TRBD1,TGTGCCATCAGCGAGACAGGGAGTCAAGAGACCCAGTACTTC,CAISETGSQETQYF
TRBV5-1,TRBJ1-6,.,.,TGCGCCAGCAGCTTGGGCGTGCGGCGGGACTCACCCCTCCACTTT,CASSLGVRRDSPLHF
TRBV6-1,TRBJ2-7,few,.,TGTGCCAGCAGCCCGGACGCCCACTCCTACGAGCAGTACTTC,CASSPDAHSYEQYF
TRBV7-9,TRBJ2-3,many,TRBD1,TGTGCCAGCAGCCCCACCCGGGACAGCACCACAGATACGCAGTATTTT,CASSPTRDSTTDTQYF
TRBV18,TRBJ1-1,.,.,TGTGCCAGCAGCTTGTCAGGGTCCCCTGAAGCTTTCTTT,CASSLSGSPEAFF
TRBV20-1,TRBJ2-3,.,TRBD2,TGCAGTGCTTTGGGACTAGCGGGAGGGCCTGGGGCAGATACGCAGTATTTT,CSALGLAGGPGADTQYF
TRBV28,TRBJ1-2,many,.,TGTGCCAGCAGTTTTAGGCTGAAGTATGGCTACACCTTC,CASSFRLKYGYTF
TRBV5-1,TRBJ1-1,many,.,TGCGCCAGCTCTTCCCATCCGAACACTGAAGCTTTCTTT,CASSSHPNTEAFF
TRBV28,TRBJ1-5,many,.,TGTGCCAGCAGTTTATCGTATAGCAATCAGCCCCAGCATTTT,CASSLSYSNQPQHF
TRBV18,TRBJ1-1,many,.,TGTGCCAGCTCACCAATAGGGACAGAAGCTTTCTTT,CASSPIGTEAFF